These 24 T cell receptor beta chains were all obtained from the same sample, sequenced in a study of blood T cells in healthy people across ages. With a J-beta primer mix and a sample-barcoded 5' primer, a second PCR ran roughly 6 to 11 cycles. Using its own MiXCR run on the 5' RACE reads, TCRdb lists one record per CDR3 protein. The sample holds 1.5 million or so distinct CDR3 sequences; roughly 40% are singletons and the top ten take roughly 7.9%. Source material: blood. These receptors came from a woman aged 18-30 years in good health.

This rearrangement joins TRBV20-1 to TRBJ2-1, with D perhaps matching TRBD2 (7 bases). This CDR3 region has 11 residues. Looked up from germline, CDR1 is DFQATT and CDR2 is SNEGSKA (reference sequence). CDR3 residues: CGPRGANEQFF. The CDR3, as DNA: TGCGGCCCACGGGGGGCGAATGAGCAGTTCTTC.

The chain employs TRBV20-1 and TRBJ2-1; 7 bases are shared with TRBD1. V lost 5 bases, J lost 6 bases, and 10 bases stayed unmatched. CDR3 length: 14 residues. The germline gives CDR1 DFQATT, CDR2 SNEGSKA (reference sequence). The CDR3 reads CSASTGPLGNEQFF. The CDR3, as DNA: TGCAGTGCTTCGACAGGGCCCTTGGGCAATGAGCAGTTCTTC.

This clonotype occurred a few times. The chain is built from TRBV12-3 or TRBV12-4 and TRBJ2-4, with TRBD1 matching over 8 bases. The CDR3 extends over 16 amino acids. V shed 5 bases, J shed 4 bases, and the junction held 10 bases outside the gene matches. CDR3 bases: TGTGCCAGCAGTCGGACAGGGAATCCCCAAAAAAACATTCAGTACTTC. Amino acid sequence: CASSRTGNPQKNIQYF.

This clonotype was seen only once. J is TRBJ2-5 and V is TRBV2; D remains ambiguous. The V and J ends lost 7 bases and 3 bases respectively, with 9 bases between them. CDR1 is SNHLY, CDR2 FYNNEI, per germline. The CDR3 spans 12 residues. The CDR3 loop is CASTVLKETQYF. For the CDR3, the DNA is TGTGCCAGCACTGTTTTGAAAGAGACCCAGTACTTC.

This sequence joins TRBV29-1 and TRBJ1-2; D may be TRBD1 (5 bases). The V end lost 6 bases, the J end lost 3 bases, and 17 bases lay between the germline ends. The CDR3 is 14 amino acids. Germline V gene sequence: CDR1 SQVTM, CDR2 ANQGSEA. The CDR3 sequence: CSVASATGDYGYTF. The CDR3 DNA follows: TGCAGCGTCGCCTCTGCGACGGGGGACTATGGCTACACCTTC. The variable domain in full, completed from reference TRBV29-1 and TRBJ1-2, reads SAVISQKPSRDICQRGTSLTIQCQVDSQVTMMFWYRQQPGQSLTLIATANQGSEATYESGFVIDKFPISRPNLTFSTLTVSNMSPEDSSIYLCSVASATGDYGYTFGSGTRLTVV.

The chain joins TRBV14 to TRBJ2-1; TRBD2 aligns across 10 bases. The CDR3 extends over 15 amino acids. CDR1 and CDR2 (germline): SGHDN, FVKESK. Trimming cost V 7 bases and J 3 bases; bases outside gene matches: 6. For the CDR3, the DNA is TGTGCCAGCACCGCCGGGACTAGCGTCTACAATGAGCAGTTCTTC. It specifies CASTAGTSVYNEQFF.

The CDR3 region has the DNA TGCAGTGCTAGCCCGGGGCTCGACGAGCAGTACTTC. Translating gives CSASPGLDEQYF. V and J are TRBV20-1 and TRBJ2-7, with D perhaps assigned TRBD1 or TRBD2 (5 bases each). Germline CDR1 and CDR2: DFQATT and SNEGSKA (reference sequence). The CDR3 consists of 12 residues. Trimming stripped 3 bases from V and 5 bases from J, with 11 bases between.

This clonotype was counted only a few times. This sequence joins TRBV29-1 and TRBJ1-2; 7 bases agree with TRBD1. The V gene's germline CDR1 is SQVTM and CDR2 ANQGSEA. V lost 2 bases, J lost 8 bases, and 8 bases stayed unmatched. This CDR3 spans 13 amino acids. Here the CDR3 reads CSVERGLKGGYTF. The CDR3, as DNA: TGCAGCGTTGAAAGGGGGCTAAAAGGCGGCTACACCTTC.

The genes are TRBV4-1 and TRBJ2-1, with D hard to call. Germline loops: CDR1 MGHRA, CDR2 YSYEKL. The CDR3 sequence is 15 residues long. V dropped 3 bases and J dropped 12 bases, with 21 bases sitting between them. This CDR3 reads CASSQSESSYNGQFF. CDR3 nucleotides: TGCGCCAGCAGCCAGTCAGAGAGCTCCTACAACGGGCAGTTCTTC.

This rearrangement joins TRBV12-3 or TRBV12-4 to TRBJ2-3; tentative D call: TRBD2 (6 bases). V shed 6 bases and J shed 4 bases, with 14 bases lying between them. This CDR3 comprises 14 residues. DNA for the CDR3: TGTGCCAGCAGACCTAGCGCGGTAGCAGATACGCAGTATTTT. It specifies CASRPSAVADTQYF.

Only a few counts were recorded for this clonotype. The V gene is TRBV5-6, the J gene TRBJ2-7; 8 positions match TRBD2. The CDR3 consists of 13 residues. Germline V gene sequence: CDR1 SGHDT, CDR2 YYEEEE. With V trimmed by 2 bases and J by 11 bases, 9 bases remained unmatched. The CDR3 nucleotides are TGTGCCAGCAGCTTCCTCGAGACACTAGCGGAGTACTTC. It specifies CASSFLETLAEYF. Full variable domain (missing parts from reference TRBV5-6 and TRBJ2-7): DAGVTQSPTHLIKTRGQQVTLRCSPKSGHDTVSWYQQALGQGPQFIFQYYEEEERQRGNFPDRFSGHQFPNYSSELNVNALLLGDSALYLCASSFLETLAEYFGPGTRLTVT.

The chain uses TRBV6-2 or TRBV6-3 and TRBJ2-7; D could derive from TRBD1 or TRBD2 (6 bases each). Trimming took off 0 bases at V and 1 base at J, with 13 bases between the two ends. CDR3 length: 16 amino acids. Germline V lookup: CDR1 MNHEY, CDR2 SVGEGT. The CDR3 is CASSYSRGVGSYEQYF. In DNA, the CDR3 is TGTGCCAGCAGTTACTCGAGGGGGGTCGGATCCTACGAGCAGTACTTC.

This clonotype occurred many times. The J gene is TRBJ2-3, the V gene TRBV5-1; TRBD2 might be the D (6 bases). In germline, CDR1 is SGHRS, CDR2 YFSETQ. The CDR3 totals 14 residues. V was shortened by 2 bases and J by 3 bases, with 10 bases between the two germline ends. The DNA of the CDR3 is TGCGCCAGCAGCTTACGGGAGAGTACAGATACGCAGTATTTT. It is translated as CASSLRESTDTQYF.

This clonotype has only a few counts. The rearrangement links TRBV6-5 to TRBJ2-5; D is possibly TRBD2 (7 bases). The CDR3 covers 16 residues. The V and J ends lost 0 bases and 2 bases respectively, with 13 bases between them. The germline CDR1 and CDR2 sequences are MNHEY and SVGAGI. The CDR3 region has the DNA TGTGCCAGCAGTTACTCGGCGGGGAGGGGGCAAGAGACCCAGTACTTC. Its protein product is CASSYSAGRGQETQYF.

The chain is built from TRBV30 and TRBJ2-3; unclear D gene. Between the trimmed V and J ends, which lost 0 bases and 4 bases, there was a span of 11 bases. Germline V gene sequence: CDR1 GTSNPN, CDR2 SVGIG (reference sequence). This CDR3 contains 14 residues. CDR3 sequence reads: CAWSVSRVADTQYF. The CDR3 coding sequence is TGTGCCTGGAGTGTATCTCGGGTGGCAGATACGCAGTATTTT.

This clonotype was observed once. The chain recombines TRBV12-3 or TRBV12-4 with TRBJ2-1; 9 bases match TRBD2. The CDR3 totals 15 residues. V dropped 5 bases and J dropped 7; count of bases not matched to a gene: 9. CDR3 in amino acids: CASSRSGGSWNEQFF. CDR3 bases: TGTGCCAGCAGTCGGAGCGGGGGGAGTTGGAATGAGCAGTTCTTC.

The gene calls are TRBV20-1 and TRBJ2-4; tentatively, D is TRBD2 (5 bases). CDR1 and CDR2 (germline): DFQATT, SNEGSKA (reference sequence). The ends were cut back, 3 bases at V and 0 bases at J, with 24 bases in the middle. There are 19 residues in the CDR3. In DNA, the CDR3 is TGCAGTGCTAGCCCCCCGGGCTATGGCGGGCGATTAGCCAAAAACATTCAGTACTTC. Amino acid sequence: CSASPPGYGGRLAKNIQYF.

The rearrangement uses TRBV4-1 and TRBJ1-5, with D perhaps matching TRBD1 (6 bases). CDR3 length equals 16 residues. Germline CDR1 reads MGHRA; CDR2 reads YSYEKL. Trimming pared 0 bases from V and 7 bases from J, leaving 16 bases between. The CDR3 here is CASSQDGRGVGQPQHF. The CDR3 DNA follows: TGCGCCAGCAGCCAAGATGGTAGGGGGGTAGGGCAGCCCCAGCATTTT.

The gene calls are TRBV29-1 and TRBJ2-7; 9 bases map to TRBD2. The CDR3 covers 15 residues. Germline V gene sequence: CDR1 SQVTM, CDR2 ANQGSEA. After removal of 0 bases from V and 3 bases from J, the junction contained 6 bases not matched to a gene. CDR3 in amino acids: CSVEDFSGRYYEQYF. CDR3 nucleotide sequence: TGCAGCGTTGAAGACTTTAGCGGGAGATACTACGAGCAGTACTTC.

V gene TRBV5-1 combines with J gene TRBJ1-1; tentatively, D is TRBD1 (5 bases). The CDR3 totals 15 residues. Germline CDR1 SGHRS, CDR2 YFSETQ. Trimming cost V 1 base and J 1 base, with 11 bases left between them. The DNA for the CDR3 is TGCGCCAGCAGCTTGACGGGGGGACCGAACACTGAAGCTTTCTTT. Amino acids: CASSLTGGPNTEAFF.

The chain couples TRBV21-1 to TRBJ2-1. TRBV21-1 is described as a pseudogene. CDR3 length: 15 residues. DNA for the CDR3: TGTGCCAGCAGCAAAGCGCCCTGCTCCTACAATGAGCAGTTCTTC. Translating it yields CASSKAPCSYNEQFF.

The CDR3 sequence: CASSLTRGATYNEQYF. The CDR3, as DNA: TGCGCCAGCAGCCTCACTCGGGGGGCGACCTACAATGAGCAGTACTTC. The rearrangement joins TRBV5-1 to TRBJ2-1; D may be TRBD2 (7 bases). The closer fit of TRBJ2-7 to the DNA end suggests the J call may be wrong. The CDR3 is 16 amino acids. The germline CDR1 and CDR2 sequences are SGHRS and YFSETQ.

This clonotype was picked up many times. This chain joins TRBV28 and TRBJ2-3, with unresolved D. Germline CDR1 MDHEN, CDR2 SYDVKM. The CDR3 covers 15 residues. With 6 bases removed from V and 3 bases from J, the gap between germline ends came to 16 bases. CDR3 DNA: TGTGCCAGCAGCCCACCCAGCGCGTTAACAGATACGCAGTATTTT. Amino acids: CASSPPSALTDTQYF.

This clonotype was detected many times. CDR3 bases: TGCAGCGTTGATGAGTTAATGGGTTACAATGAGCAGTTCTTC. This sequence encodes CSVDELMGYNEQFF. V gene TRBV29-1 combines with J gene TRBJ2-1; D remains unclear. The CDR3 is made up of 14 amino acids. Per the germline V gene, CDR1 is SQVTM and CDR2 is ANQGSEA. V was shortened by 3 bases and J by 4 bases, with 13 bases between the two germline ends.